Reported below is one T cell receptor beta chain. It lacks a known antigen. No clone much larger than this one lies a single base away; base qualities are absent. Enrolling through a virtual design, the prospective study's participants ranged in age from roughly 18 to 95 years and lived across some 23 United States geographic areas. In the prospective study, participants were assigned to cohorts based on the clinical history participants reported in a screening survey and a study questionnaire. Recovered participants in ImmuneRACE Cohort 3 were defined as having two consecutive negative NP/OP PCR tests, clearance from a healthcare professional, or resolution of symptoms. In the prospective study, whole blood, serum and a nasopharyngeal or oropharyngeal swab were collected from each participant by mobile phlebotomists. Prospective study participants could optionally give additional blood draws and questionnaires over a roughly 2-month period. Before DNA extraction, blood samples from the prospective study were shipped at room temperature or frozen.

The sample originates from a study of blood T cell repertoires in COVID-19 (dated by TCRdb to the early 2020s). Context from the whole study: Collaborator samples came from the United States, Italy and Spain and covered acute and convalescent phases of COVID-19. A freely available public database, intended as a resource for researchers studying the immune response to SARS-CoV-2, is where the repertoires were released. The material from the prospective study consisted of cDNA or gDNA derived from T cells, B-cell-depleted T cells, or PBMCs. Where available, HLA class I and class II types were taken from metadata supplied by the sample provider and were not determined by assay-based typing. Samples came from the ongoing ImmuneRACE study (first 160 participants) plus 1,254 subjects from 6 global collaborators. Sample metadata almost always included a de-identified subject ID, COVID-19 status, age in years and sex. Subjects who had been exposed to COVID-19, were actively infected with it, or had recovered from it provided the deeply sampled blood TCRbeta repertoires that made up the dataset. What the work shows at the level of the full study, not this receptor alone: The quantity of clinical and demographic metadata differed by source and by participant and was supplied without curation.

The immunoSEQ Assay, a bias-controlled multiplex PCR, was used to amplify TCRbeta CDR3 regions from genomic DNA. In the paper's pipeline: Nucleated cell counts per sample were estimated from amplification of reference gene primers within the assay. To quantify the absolute abundance of each unique TCRbeta CDR3 rearrangement, sequence reads were collapsed and filtered. Productive Simpson clonality was computed per sample as the square root of Simpson's diversity index over productive rearrangements. In TCRdb, the immuneACCESS table is reduced to in-frame sequences with V and J assigned. These tables do not hold every clone; where another copy was compared, an unresolved V gene accounts for under half, and the others remain unexplained. V and J calls and clone size follow that table, whereas D and trimming were derived from the DNA. The sample table records more than 250,000 clones; more than 85% of these occur just once. The top ten clonotypes cover about 18% of the sample.

Sequencing was performed on PBMCs or T cells enriched from blood (not recorded which). The sequence came from a woman in her twenties or thirties who had recovered from COVID-19.

The nucleotide sequence is given as TGTGCCAGCAGCCAGGGACTAGCGGGACCCGGTCAAGAGACCCAGTACTTC. It codes for CASSQGLAGPGQETQYF. The rearrangement combines TRBV3-1 (or the pseudogene TRBV3-2) with TRBJ2-5, with 13 middle bases fitting TRBD2. Ends trimmed: V by 3 bases, J by 2 bases; bases unmatched to a gene: 6. There are 17 amino acids in the CDR3, from cysteine to phenylalanine inclusive. The entry retains the CDR3 DNA only, 51 bases that are in frame from base 1. The germline V gene (reference sequence) supplies CDR1 LGHDT and CDR2 YNNKEL.